This TCR beta chain was sequenced in a study of cytomegalovirus exposure and HLA in healthy donors. Overall study findings and caveats: Analyzed later, most CMV-associated TCR beta chains appeared HLA-restricted. Altogether, around 160 TCR beta chains were recorded as cytomegalovirus-associated. In a later analysis, TCR beta V- and J-gene trimming was associated with a missense DCLRE1C variant.

The PCR employed 60 Vbeta primers together with 13 Jbeta primers. Sequencing was performed with immunoSEQ multiplex PCR; in TCRdb, only in-frame clones are kept and a portion is missing. The table shows around 190,000 clones, with around 76% occurring only once. The germline V gene has CDR1 SGDLS and CDR2 YYNGEE. After removal of 0 bases from V and 5 bases from J, the junction contained 7 bases not matched to a gene. CDR3 length: 16 amino acids. As for this clone: Its antigen remains unknown.

The J gene is TRBJ2-5, the V gene TRBV9; 10 bases fit TRBD2. The sequence derives from a man aged 30 to 39 in good health and CMV-seronegative. The specimen sequenced was PBMCs. The CDR3 DNA sequence: TGTGCCAGCAGCGTAGGACTAGCGGGCTCATTGGAGACCCAGTACTTC. Its protein is CASSVGLAGSLETQYF.